Listed below are T cell receptor beta chains from one sample, sequenced in a study of control samples from healthy donors and cancer patients. Data came from immunoSEQ multiplex PCR; TCRdb stores just in-frame clones and leaves some out. Altogether around 83,000 clones are present, 93% being singletons, with the ten largest covering over 1%. Input material: PBMCs. All receptors derive from a middle-aged woman with lung cancer. The CDR3 runs from the conserved cysteine through the conserved F or W. D genes are given only for firm matches. The size entry is marked missing in some rows and otherwise reads once, few, many or a size class.

length: 15; size: -; J: TRBJ1-3; D: -; V: TRBV3-1/TRBV3-2; DNA: TGTGCCAGCAGCCAGCCCCGGGTGTCTGGAAACACCATATATTTT; CDR3: CASSQPRVSGNTIYF
length: 14; size: -; J: TRBJ1-5; D: -; V: TRBV2; DNA: TGTGCCAGCGGCTGGGACGGGGGCAATCAGCCCCAGCATTTT; CDR3: CASGWDGGNQPQHF
length: 16; size: -; J: TRBJ1-3; D: -; V: TRBV3-1/TRBV3-2; DNA: TGTGCCAGCAGCCAAGAAAGAGCTGACGGGGGAAACACCATATATTTT; CDR3: CASSQERADGGNTIYF
length: 15; size: once; J: TRBJ2-3; D: -; V: TRBV4-2; DNA: TGTGCCAGCACCCTTGGTGGGGGGATCACAGATACGCAGTATTTT; CDR3: CASTLGGGITDTQYF
length: 17; size: -; J: TRBJ2-1; D: -; V: TRBV19; DNA: TGTGCCAGTAGTATTCTGGGCCCGGGGACCTCCTACAATGAGCAGTTCTTC; CDR3: CASSILGPGTSYNEQFF
length: 16; size: few; J: TRBJ1-1; D: -; V: TRBV6-1; DNA: TGTGCCAGCAGTGAAAGTTTAGGGCGGCTGAACACTGAAGCTTTCTTT; CDR3: CASSESLGRLNTEAFF
length: 12; size: once; J: TRBJ2-5; D: -; V: TRBV3-1/TRBV3-2; DNA: TGTGCCAGCAGGGTGGCCGGGGAGACCCAGTACTTC; CDR3: CASRVAGETQYF
length: 17; size: -; J: TRBJ1-6; D: -; V: TRBV5-4; DNA: TGTGCCAGCAGCTACGGGCCTGAGAGCTCCTATAATTCACCCCTCCACTTT; CDR3: CASSYGPESSYNSPLHF
length: 13; size: -; J: TRBJ2-7; D: -; V: TRBV6-5; DNA: TGTGCCAGCAGGGGGGACGTATCTTGGGAGCAGTACTTC; CDR3: CASRGDVSWEQYF
length: 20; size: -; J: TRBJ2-6; D: -; V: TRBV14; DNA: TGTGCCAGCAGCCAAGATCGGTGGGCAGGGGGGTTAACTGGGGCCAACGTCCTGACTTTC; CDR3: CASSQDRWAGGLTGANVLTF